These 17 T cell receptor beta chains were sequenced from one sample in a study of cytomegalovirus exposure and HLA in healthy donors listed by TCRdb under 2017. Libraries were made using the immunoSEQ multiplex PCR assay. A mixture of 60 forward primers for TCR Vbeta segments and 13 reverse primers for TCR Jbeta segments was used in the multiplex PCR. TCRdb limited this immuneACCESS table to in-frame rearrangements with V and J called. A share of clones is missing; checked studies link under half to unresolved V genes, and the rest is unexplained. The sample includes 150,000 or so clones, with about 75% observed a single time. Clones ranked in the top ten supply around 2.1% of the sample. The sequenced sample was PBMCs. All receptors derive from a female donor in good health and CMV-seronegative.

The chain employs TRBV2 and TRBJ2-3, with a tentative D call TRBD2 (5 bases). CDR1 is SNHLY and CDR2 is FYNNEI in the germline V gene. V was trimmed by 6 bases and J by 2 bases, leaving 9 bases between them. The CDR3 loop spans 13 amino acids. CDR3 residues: CASRAEPTDTQYF. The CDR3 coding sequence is TGTGCCAGCAGAGCGGAACCCACAGATACGCAGTATTTT.

The CDR3 DNA reads TGTGCCAGCGGAGGGGCTTCCAATGAGCAGTTCTTC. This gives the protein CASGGASNEQFF. The J gene is TRBJ2-1, the V gene TRBV28; D perhaps matches TRBD2 (6 bases). The CDR3 extends over 12 amino acids. In germline, CDR1 is MDHEN, CDR2 SYDVKM. Trimming pared 8 bases from V and 6 bases from J, leaving 11 bases between.

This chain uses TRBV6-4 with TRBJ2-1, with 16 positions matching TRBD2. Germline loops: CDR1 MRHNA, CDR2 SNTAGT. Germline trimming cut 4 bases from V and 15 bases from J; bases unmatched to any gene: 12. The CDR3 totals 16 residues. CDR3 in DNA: TGTGCCAGCAGTGGCTCCGGGACTAGCGGGGGGGCCGGTCGGTTCTTC. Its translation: CASSGSGTSGGAGRFF.

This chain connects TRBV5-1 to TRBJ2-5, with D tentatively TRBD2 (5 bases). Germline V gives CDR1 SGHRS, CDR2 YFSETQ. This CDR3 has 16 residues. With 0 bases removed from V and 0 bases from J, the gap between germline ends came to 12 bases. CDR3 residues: CASSLGVTGYQETQYF. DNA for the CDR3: TGCGCCAGCAGCTTGGGAGTGACGGGGTACCAAGAGACCCAGTACTTC.

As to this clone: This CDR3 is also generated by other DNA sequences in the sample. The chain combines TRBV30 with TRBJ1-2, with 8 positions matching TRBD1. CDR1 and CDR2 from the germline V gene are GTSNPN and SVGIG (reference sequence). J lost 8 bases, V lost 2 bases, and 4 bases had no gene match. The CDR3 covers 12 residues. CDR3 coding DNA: TGTGCCTGGAGTCCGACAGGGGAAGGCTACACCTTC. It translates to CAWSPTGEGYTF.

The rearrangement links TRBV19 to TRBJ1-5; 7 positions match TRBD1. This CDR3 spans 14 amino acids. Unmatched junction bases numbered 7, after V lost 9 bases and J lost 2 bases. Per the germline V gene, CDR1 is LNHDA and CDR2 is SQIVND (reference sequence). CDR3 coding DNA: TGTGCCAGCAGGAACAGGGGTGGCAATCAGCCCCAGCATTTT. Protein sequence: CASRNRGGNQPQHF. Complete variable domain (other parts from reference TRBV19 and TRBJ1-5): DGGITQSPKYLFRKEGQNVTLSCEQNLNHDAMYWYRQDPGQGLRLIYYSQIVNDFQKGDIAEGYSVSREKKESFPLTVTSAQKNPTAFYLCASRNRGGNQPQHFGDGTRLSIL.

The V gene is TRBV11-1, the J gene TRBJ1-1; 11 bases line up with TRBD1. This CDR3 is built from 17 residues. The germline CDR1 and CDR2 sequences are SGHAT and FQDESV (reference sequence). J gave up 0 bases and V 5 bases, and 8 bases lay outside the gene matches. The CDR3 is CASSQGRDRGMNTEAFF. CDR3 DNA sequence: TGTGCCAGCAGCCAAGGCAGGGACAGGGGGATGAACACTGAAGCTTTCTTT.

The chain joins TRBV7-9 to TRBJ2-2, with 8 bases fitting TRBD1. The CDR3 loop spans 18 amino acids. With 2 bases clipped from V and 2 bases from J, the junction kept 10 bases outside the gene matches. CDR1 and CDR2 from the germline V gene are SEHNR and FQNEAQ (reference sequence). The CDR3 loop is CASSLQGARSPNTGELFF. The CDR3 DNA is TGTGCCAGCAGCTTACAGGGGGCGAGATCCCCTAACACCGGGGAGCTGTTTTTT.

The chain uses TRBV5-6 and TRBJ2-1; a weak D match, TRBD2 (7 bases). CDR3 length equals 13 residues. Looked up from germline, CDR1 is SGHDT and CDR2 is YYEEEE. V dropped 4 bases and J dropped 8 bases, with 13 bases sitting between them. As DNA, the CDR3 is TGTGCCAGCAGCAGGGGAGGGGGGGATGAGCAGTTCTTC. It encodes CASSRGGGDEQFF.

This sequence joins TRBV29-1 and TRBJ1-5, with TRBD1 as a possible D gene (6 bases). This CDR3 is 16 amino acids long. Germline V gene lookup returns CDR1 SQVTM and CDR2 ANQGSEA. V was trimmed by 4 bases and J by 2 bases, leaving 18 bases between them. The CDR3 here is CSVVTGPAQGNQPQHF. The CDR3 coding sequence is TGCAGCGTTGTGACAGGACCGGCCCAAGGCAATCAGCCCCAGCATTTT.

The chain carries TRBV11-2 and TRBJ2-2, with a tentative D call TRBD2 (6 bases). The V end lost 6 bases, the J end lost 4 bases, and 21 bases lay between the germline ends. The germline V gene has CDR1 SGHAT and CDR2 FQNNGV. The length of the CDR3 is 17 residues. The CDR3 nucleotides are TGTGCCAGCAGTCCATATAGTACTAGCCGGATCACCGGGGAGCTGTTTTTT. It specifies CASSPYSTSRITGELFF.

CDR3 sequence: CASSLRATSGSYEQYF. The CDR3 DNA sequence: TGTGCCAGCAGCTTAAGGGCGACTAGCGGTTCCTACGAGCAGTACTTC. The chain joins TRBV7-2 to TRBJ2-7; TRBD2 aligns across 9 bases. Germline CDR1 SGHTA, CDR2 FQGNSA. The CDR3 is made up of 16 amino acids. J gave up 1 base and V 2 bases, and 6 bases lay outside the gene matches.

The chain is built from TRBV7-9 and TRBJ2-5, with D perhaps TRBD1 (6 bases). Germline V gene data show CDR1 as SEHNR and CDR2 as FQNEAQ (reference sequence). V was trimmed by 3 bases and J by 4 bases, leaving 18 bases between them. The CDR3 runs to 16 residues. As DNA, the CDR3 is TGTGCCAGCAGCTTTTACGGGACATCGATAGGAGAGACCCAGTACTTC. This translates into CASSFYGTSIGETQYF.

The CDR3 here is CSVRSGRTDTQYF. CDR3 in DNA: TGCAGCGTAAGATCAGGTCGCACAGATACGCAGTATTTT. The V call is TRBV29-1, the J call TRBJ2-3, with D uncertain. Germline V lookup: CDR1 SQVTM, CDR2 ANQGSEA. Trimming took off 6 bases at V and 1 base at J, with 11 bases between the two ends. The CDR3 has 13 residues.

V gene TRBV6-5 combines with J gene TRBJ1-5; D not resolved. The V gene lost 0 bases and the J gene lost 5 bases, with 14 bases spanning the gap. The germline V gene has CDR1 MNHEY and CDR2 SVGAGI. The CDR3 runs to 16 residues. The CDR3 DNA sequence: TGTGCCAGCAGTTACTCGTGGCGGAGTGTAGATCAGCCCCAGCATTTT. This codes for CASSYSWRSVDQPQHF.

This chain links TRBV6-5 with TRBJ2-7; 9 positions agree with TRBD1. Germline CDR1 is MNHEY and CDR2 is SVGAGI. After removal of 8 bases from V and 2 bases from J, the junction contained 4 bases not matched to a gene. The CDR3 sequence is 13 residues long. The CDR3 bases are TGTGCCAGCCTTGGGACAGGGACCTACGAGCAGTACTTC. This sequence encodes CASLGTGTYEQYF.

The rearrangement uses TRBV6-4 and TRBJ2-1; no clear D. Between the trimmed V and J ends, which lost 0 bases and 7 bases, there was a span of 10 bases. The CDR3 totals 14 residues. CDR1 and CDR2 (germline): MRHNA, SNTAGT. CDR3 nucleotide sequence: TGTGCCAGCAGTGACTCTGAGACACCTAATGAGCAGTTCTTC. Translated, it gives CASSDSETPNEQFF.